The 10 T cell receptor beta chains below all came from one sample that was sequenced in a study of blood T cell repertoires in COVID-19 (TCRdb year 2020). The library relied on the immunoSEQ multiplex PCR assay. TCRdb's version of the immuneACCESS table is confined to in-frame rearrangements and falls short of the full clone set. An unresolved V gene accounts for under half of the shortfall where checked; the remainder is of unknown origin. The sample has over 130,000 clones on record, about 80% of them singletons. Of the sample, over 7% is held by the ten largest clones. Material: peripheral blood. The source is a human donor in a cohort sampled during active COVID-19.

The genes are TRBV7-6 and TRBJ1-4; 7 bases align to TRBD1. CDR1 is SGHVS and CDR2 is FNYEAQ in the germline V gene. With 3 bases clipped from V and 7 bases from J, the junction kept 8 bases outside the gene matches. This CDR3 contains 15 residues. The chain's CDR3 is CASSFRQGRGEKLFF. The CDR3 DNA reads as TGTGCCAGCAGCTTCCGACAGGGTCGGGGTGAAAAACTGTTTTTT.

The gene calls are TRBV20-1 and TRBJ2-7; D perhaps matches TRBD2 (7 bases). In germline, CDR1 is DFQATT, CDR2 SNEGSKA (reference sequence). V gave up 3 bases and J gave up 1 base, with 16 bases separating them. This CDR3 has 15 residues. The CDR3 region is CSASRTGGLSYEQYF. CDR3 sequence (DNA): TGCAGTGCTAGTAGAACGGGGGGCCTGTCCTACGAGCAGTACTTC.

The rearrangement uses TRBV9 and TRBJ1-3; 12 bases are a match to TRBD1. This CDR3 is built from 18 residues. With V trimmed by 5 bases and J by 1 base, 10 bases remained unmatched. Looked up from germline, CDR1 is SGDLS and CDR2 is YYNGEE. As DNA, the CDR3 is TGTGCCAGCAGTCATAGGTGGGACAGGGGGCTTTCTGGAAACACCATATATTTT. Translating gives CASSHRWDRGLSGNTIYF.

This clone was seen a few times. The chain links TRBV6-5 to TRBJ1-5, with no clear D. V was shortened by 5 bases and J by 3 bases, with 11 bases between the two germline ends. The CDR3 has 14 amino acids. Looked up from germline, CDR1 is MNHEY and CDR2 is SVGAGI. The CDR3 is CASSPRGFNQPQHF. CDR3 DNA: TGTGCCAGCAGTCCTCGCGGATTCAATCAGCCCCAGCATTTT.

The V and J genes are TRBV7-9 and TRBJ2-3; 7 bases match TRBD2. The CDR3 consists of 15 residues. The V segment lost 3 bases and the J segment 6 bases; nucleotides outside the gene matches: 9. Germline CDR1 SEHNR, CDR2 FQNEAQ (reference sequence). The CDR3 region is CASSFMAGVMDTQYF. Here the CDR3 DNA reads TGTGCCAGCAGCTTTATGGCGGGGGTTATGGATACGCAGTATTTT.

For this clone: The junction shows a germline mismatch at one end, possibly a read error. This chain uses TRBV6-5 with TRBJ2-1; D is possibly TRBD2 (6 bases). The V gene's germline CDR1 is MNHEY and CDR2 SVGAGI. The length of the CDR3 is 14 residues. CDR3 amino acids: CASSNSWGVGEQFF. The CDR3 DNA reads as TGTGCCAGCAGTAACTCCTGGGGGGTAGGTGAGCAGTTCTTC.

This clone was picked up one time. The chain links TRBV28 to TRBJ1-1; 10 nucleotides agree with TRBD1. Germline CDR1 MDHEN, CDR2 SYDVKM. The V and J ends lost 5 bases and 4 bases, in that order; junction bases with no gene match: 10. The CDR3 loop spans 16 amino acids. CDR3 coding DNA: TGTGCCAGCAGTCAACCCGGACAGGGGGAGTTCACTGAAGCTTTCTTT. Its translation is CASSQPGQGEFTEAFF.

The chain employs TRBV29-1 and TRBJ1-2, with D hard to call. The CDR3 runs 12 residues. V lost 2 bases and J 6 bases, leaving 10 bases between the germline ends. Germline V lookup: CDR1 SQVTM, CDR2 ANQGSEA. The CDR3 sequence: CSVESNYHGYTF. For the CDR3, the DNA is TGCAGCGTTGAATCCAACTACCATGGCTACACCTTC.

CDR3 sequence (DNA): TGCAGCGTTGGCCTCGGACAGGGAATGTCCTACGAGCAGTACTTC. Translating gives CSVGLGQGMSYEQYF. This sequence joins TRBV29-1 and TRBJ2-7; 8 nucleotides align to TRBD1. J was trimmed by 1 base and V by 4 bases; bases with no gene match: 9. In germline, CDR1 is SQVTM, CDR2 ANQGSEA. This CDR3 has 15 amino acids.

The CDR3 DNA reads as TGTGCCATCAGGGGGACTTCACAAGAGACCCAGTACTTC. Residues: CAIRGTSQETQYF. This chain joins TRBV10-3 and TRBJ2-5, with a weak D call TRBD2 (6 bases). This CDR3 is 13 amino acids long. Trimming cost V 6 bases and J 2 bases, with 10 bases left between them. Germline loops: CDR1 ENHRY, CDR2 SYGVKD.